This TCR beta chain originates from a study of molecular identifiers for immune sequencing clone quantification. This CDR3 spans 16 amino acids. Germline CDR1 is SGHNT and CDR2 is YYREEE (reference sequence). Deletions cut 5 bases from V and 0 bases from J, with 15 bases between. The table lists this clonotype with many counts. Libraries of bulk TCR were made by previously described methods (with listed TCR primers). TCRdb re-called the PCR reads with MiXCR, one entry per CDR3 protein. The sample lists 80,000 to 130,000 distinct CDR3 sequences, 36% occurring once. Input material: naive CD8+ T cells from blood, with Jurkat cell RNA spiked in. The subset was: FACS-sorted CD8+CD4-CCR7+CD45RA+ naive T cells. The receptor comes from a human donor in good health. Some libraries in this study had Jurkat cell RNA spiked in. This chain links TRBV5-4 with TRBJ2-1; no clear D. CDR3 region: CASSPLVDSSYNEQFF. As DNA, the CDR3 is TGTGCCAGCAGTCCACTGGTCGATAGCTCCTACAATGAGCAGTTCTTC.